This TCR beta chain was sequenced for a study of cytomegalovirus exposure and HLA in healthy donors. Study at large: Unique TCR beta sequences numbering over 100 million came from about 179 million T cells in an earlier analysis.

Turning to this clone: The antigen remains unidentified.

Findings of the study overall: Researchers left out some V segments, among them TRBV6-2 and TRBV6-3, as indistinguishable. One variant, a missense change in DCLRE1C, was linked in a later analysis to TCR beta V- and J-gene trimming.

60 Vbeta and 13 Jbeta primers were used in PCR. Clones were sequenced by immunoSEQ multiplex PCR, and TCRdb holds only the in-frame ones, with some missing. The sample yields around 88,000 clones, around four fifths seen once. Germline V CDR1 and CDR2: MGHRA, YSYEKL. This CDR3 contains 13 residues. J lost 5 bases, V lost 4 bases, and 3 bases had no gene match. Material for sequencing was PBMCs. The chain couples TRBV4-1 to TRBJ2-7; 9 bases align to TRBD2. This TCR came from a middle-aged woman in good health and CMV-seropositive. The CDR3, as DNA: TGCGCCAGCAGCCGTGGACTAGCGAACGAGCAGTACTTC. Translated, it gives CASSRGLANEQYF.